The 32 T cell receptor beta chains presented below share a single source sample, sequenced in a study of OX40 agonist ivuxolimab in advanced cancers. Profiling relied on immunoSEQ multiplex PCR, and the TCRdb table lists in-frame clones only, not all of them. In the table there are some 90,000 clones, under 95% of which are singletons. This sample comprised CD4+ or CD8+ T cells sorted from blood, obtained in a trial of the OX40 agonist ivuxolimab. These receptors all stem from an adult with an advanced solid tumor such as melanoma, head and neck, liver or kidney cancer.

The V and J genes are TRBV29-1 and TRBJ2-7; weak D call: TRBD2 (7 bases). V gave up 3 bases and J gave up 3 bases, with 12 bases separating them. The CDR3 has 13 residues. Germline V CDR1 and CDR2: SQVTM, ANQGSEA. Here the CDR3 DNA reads TGCAGCGTTGATGAGGGAGGGGGCTACGAGCAGTACTTC. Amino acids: CSVDEGGGYEQYF.

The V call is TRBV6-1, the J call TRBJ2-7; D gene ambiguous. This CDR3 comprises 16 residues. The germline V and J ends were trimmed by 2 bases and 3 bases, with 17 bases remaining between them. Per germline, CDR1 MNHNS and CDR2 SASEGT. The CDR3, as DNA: TGTGCCAGCAGTGAATTTATTAGCAGGTCGTTCTACGAGCAGTACTTC. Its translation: CASSEFISRSFYEQYF.

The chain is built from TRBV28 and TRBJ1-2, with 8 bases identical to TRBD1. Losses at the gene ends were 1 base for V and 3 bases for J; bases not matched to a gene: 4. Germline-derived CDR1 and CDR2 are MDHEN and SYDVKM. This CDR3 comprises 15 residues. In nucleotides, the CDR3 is TGTGCCAGCAGTTTATTATCAGGGGGCGACTATGGCTACACCTTC. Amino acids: CASSLLSGGDYGYTF.

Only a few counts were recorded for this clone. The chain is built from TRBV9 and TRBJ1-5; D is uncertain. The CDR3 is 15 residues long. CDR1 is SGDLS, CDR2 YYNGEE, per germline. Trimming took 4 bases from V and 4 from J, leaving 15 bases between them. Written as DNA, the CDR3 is TGTGCCAGCAGCCCCAGTCTCTTGGGGAATCAGCCCCAGCATTTT. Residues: CASSPSLLGNQPQHF.

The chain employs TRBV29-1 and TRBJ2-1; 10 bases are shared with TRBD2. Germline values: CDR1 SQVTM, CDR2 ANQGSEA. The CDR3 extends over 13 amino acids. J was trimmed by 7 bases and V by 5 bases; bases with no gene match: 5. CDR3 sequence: CSVFPSGSNEQFF. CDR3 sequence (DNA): TGCAGCGTTTTCCCTAGCGGGAGTAATGAGCAGTTCTTC.

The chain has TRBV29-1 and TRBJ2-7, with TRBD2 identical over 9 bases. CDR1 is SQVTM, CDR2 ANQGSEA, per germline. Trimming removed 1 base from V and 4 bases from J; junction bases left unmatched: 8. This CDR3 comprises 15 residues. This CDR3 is CSVEGELAGDYEQYF. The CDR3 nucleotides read TGCAGCGTTGAAGGGGAATTAGCGGGGGATTACGAGCAGTACTTC.

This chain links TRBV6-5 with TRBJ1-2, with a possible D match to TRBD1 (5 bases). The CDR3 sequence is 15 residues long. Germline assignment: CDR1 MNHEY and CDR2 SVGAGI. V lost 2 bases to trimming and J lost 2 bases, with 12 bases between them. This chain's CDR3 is CASSYLWDGNYGYTF. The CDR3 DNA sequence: TGTGCCAGCAGTTACCTTTGGGACGGAAACTATGGCTACACCTTC.

CDR3 in DNA: TGTGCCAGTAGCTACAGGGAGGACACTGAAGCTTTCTTT. Protein product: CASSYREDTEAFF. This sequence joins TRBV19 and TRBJ1-1, with D possibly being TRBD1 (6 bases). From germline, CDR1 is LNHDA and CDR2 SQIVND (reference sequence). The V gene lost 6 bases and the J gene lost 3 bases, with 11 bases spanning the gap. CDR3 length: 13 amino acids.

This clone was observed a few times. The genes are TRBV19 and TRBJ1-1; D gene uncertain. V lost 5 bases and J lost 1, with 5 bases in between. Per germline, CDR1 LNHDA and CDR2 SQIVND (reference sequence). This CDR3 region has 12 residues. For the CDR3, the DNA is TGTGCCAGTAGTTACGGGAACACTGAAGCTTTCTTT. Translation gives CASSYGNTEAFF.

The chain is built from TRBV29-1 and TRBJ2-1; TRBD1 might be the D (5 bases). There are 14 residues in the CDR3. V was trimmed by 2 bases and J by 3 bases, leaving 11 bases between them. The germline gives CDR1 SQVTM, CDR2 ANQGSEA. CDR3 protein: CSVEWGFGYNEQFF. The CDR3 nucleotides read TGCAGCGTTGAATGGGGCTTTGGCTACAATGAGCAGTTCTTC.

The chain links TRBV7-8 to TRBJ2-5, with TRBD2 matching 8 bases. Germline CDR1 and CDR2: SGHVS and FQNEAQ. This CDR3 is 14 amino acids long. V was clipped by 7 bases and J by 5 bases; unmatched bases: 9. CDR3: CASNRAGLGETQYF. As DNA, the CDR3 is TGTGCCAGCAACCGAGCGGGACTAGGGGAGACCCAGTACTTC.

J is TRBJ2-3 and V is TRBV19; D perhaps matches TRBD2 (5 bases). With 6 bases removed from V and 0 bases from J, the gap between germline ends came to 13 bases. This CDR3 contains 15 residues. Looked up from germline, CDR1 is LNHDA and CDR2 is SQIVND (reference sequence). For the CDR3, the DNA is TGTGCCAGTAGGGCTGACTACTCTAGCACAGATACGCAGTATTTT. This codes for CASRADYSSTDTQYF.

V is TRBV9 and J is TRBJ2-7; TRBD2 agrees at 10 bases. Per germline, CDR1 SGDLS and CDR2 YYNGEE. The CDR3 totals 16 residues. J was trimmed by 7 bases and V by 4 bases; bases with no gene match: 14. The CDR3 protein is CASSPSPLAGEREQYF. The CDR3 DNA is TGTGCCAGCAGCCCCAGCCCGCTAGCGGGAGAGCGGGAGCAGTACTTC.

The CDR3 DNA reads TGCGCCAGCAGTGTGGGAGGGAGTAGCAATCAGCCCCAGCATTTT. Its translation is CASSVGGSSNQPQHF. The V call is TRBV5-1, the J call TRBJ1-5; D unresolved. The CDR3 has 15 residues. Germline V CDR1 and CDR2: SGHRS, YFSETQ. V lost 5 bases and J 0 bases, leaving 12 bases between the germline ends.

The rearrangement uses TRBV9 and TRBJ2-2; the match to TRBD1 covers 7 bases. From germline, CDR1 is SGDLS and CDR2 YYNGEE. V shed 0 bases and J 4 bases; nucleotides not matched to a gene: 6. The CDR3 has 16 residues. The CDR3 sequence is CASSVATSGGTGELFF. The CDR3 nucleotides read TGTGCCAGCAGCGTAGCAACCTCAGGGGGCACCGGGGAGCTGTTTTTT.

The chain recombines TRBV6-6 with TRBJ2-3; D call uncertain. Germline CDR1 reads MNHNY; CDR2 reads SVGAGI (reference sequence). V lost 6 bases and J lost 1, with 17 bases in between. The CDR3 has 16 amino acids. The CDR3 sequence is CASSLLPSGGTDTQYF. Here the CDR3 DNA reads TGTGCCAGCAGCCTCCTCCCCTCTGGAGGCACAGATACGCAGTATTTT.

The CDR3 bases are TGTGCCAGCAGCTTAGAGGCAGGGGTTGAAAAACTGTTTTTT. It yields the protein CASSLEAGVEKLFF. The V call is TRBV7-6, the J call TRBJ1-4, with D possibly being TRBD1 (6 bases). Trimming stripped 1 base from V and 7 bases from J, with 10 bases between. The CDR3 consists of 14 residues. From germline, CDR1 is SGHVS and CDR2 FNYEAQ.

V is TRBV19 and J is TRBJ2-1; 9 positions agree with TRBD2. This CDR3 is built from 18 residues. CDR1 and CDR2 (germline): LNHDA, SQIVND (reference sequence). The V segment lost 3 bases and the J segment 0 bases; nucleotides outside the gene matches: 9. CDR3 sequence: CASSIEGLAIPSYNEQFF. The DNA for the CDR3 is TGTGCCAGTAGTATTGAGGGACTAGCCATTCCCTCCTACAATGAGCAGTTCTTC. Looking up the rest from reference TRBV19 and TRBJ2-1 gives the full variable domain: DGGITQSPKYLFRKEGQNVTLSCEQNLNHDAMYWYRQDPGQGLRLIYYSQIVNDFQKGDIAEGYSVSREKKESFPLTVTSAQKNPTAFYLCASSIEGLAIPSYNEQFFGPGTRLTVL.

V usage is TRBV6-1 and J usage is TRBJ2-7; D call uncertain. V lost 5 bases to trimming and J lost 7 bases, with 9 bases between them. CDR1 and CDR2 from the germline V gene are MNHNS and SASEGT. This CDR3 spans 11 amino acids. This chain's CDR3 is CASSYGGEQYF. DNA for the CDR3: TGTGCCAGCAGTTACGGTGGGGAGCAGTACTTC.

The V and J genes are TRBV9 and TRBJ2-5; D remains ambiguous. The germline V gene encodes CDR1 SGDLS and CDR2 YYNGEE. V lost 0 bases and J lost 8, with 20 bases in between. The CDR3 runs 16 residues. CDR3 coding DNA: TGTGCCAGCAGCGTAGGGGAATATGAGACACGGATTACCCAGTACTTC. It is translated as CASSVGEYETRITQYF.

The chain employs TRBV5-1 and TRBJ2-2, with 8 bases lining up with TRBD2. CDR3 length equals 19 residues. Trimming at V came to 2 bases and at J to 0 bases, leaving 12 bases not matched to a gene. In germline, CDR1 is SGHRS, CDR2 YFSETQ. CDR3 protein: CASSLPSQAGDSNTGELFF. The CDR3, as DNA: TGCGCCAGCAGCTTACCGTCCCAAGCGGGGGACTCGAACACCGGGGAGCTGTTTTTT. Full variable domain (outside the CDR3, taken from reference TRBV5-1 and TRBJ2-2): KAGVTQTPRYLIKTRGQQVTLSCSPISGHRSVSWYQQTPGQGLQFLFEYFSETQRNKGNFPGRFSGRQFSNSRSEMNVSTLELGDSALYLCASSLPSQAGDSNTGELFFGEGSRLTVL.

DNA for the CDR3: TGCGCCAGCAGCTTGATAGGCTACGAGCAGTACTTC. It codes for CASSLIGYEQYF. The chain is built from TRBV5-1 and TRBJ2-5; D unclear. The J call is doubtful: the DNA matches TRBJ2-7 better. Germline loops: CDR1 SGHRS, CDR2 YFSETQ. CDR3 size: 12 residues.

CDR3 sequence reads: CASSPGKGPYEQYF. The CDR3 coding sequence is TGTGCCAGTAGTCCCGGCAAGGGACCCTACGAGCAGTACTTC. J is TRBJ2-7 and V is TRBV19, with D perhaps matching TRBD1 or TRBD2 (5 bases each). Looked up from germline, CDR1 is LNHDA and CDR2 is SQIVND (reference sequence). V shed 5 bases and J shed 2 bases, with 13 bases lying between them. This CDR3 region has 14 residues.

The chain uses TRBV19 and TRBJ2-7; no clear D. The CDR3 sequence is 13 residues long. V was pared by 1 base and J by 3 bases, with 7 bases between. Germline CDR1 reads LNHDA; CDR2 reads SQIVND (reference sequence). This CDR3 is CASSIGVNYEQYF. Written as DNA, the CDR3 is TGTGCCAGTAGTATAGGGGTTAACTACGAGCAGTACTTC. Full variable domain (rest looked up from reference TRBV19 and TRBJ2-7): DGGITQSPKYLFRKEGQNVTLSCEQNLNHDAMYWYRQDPGQGLRLIYYSQIVNDFQKGDIAEGYSVSREKKESFPLTVTSAQKNPTAFYLCASSIGVNYEQYFGPGTRLTVT.

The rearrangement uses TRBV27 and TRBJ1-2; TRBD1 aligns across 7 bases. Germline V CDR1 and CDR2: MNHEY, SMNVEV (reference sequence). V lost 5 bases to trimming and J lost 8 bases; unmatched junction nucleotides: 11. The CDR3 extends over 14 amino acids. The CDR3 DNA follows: TGTGCCAGCAGTGCAATTACAGGGGTGGAAGGCTACACCTTC. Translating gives CASSAITGVEGYTF.

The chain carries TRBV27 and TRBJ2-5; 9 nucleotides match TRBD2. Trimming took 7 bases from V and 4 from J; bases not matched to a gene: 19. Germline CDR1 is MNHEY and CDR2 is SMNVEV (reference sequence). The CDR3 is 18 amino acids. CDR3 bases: TGTGCCAGCACAAGGTGGCCTTGGCCTAGCGGGATTGGAGAGACCCAGTACTTC. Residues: CASTRWPWPSGIGETQYF.

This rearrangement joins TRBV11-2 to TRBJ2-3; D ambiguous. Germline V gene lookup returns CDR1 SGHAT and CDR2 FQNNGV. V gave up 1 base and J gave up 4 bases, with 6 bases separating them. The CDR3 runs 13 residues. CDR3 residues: CASSLGRPDTQYF. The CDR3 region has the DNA TGTGCCAGCAGCTTAGGGAGACCAGATACGCAGTATTTT.

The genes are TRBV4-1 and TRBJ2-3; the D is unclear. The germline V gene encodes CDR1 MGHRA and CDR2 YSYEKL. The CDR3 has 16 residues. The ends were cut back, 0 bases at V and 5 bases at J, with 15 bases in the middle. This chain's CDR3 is CASSQDRGRALDTQYF. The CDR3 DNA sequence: TGCGCCAGCAGCCAAGATCGCGGCCGGGCCTTAGATACGCAGTATTTT.

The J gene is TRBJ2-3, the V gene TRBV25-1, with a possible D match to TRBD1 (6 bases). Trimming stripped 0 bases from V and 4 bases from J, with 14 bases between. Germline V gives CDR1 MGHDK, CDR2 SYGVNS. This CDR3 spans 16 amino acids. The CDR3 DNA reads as TGTGCCAGCAGTGAATATTGCGGCAGGGGCCCAGATACGCAGTATTTT. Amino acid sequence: CASSEYCGRGPDTQYF.

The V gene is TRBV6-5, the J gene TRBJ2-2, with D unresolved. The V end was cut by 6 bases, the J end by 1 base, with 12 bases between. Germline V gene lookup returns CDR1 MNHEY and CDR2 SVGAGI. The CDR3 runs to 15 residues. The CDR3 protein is CASSLTPLNTGELFF. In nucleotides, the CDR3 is TGTGCCAGCAGCCTTACCCCACTGAACACCGGGGAGCTGTTTTTT.

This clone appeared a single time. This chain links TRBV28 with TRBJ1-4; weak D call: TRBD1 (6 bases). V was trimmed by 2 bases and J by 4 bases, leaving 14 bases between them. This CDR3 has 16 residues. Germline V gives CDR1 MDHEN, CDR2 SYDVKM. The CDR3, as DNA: TGTGCCAGCAGTTTACCTATAACAGGGATTAATGAAAAACTGTTTTTT. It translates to CASSLPITGINEKLFF.

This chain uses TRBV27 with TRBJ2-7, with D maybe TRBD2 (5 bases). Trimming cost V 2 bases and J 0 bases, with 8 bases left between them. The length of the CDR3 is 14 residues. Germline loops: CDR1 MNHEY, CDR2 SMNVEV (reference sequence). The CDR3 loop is CASSLDYASYEQYF. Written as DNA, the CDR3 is TGTGCCAGCAGTTTAGACTACGCCTCCTACGAGCAGTACTTC.